This T cell receptor beta chain originates from a study of PD-L1 blockade in urothelial cancer. Each PCR contained spiked-in synthetic TCR analog templates. The repertoire was sequenced with immunoSEQ multiplex PCR; TCRdb's copy has only in-frame clones and lacks some. The data hold around 100,000 clones, with about 90% observed a single time. The V end was cut by 6 bases, the J end by 4 bases, with 21 bases between. The germline gives CDR1 LNHDA, CDR2 SQIVND (reference sequence). The CDR3 covers 17 residues. Diagnoses among patients were locally advanced or metastatic urothelial carcinoma. The clonotype comes from a woman of 80 years or more with urothelial cancer. The source was PBMCs, collected around atezolizumab (anti-PD-L1) treatment. The chain is built from TRBV19 and TRBJ2-2, with D perhaps TRBD1 (6 bases). CDR3: CASRSSLRTASTGELFF. The CDR3 DNA reads TGTGCCAGTAGATCCTCCCTCCGGACAGCCAGCACCGGGGAGCTGTTTTTT.